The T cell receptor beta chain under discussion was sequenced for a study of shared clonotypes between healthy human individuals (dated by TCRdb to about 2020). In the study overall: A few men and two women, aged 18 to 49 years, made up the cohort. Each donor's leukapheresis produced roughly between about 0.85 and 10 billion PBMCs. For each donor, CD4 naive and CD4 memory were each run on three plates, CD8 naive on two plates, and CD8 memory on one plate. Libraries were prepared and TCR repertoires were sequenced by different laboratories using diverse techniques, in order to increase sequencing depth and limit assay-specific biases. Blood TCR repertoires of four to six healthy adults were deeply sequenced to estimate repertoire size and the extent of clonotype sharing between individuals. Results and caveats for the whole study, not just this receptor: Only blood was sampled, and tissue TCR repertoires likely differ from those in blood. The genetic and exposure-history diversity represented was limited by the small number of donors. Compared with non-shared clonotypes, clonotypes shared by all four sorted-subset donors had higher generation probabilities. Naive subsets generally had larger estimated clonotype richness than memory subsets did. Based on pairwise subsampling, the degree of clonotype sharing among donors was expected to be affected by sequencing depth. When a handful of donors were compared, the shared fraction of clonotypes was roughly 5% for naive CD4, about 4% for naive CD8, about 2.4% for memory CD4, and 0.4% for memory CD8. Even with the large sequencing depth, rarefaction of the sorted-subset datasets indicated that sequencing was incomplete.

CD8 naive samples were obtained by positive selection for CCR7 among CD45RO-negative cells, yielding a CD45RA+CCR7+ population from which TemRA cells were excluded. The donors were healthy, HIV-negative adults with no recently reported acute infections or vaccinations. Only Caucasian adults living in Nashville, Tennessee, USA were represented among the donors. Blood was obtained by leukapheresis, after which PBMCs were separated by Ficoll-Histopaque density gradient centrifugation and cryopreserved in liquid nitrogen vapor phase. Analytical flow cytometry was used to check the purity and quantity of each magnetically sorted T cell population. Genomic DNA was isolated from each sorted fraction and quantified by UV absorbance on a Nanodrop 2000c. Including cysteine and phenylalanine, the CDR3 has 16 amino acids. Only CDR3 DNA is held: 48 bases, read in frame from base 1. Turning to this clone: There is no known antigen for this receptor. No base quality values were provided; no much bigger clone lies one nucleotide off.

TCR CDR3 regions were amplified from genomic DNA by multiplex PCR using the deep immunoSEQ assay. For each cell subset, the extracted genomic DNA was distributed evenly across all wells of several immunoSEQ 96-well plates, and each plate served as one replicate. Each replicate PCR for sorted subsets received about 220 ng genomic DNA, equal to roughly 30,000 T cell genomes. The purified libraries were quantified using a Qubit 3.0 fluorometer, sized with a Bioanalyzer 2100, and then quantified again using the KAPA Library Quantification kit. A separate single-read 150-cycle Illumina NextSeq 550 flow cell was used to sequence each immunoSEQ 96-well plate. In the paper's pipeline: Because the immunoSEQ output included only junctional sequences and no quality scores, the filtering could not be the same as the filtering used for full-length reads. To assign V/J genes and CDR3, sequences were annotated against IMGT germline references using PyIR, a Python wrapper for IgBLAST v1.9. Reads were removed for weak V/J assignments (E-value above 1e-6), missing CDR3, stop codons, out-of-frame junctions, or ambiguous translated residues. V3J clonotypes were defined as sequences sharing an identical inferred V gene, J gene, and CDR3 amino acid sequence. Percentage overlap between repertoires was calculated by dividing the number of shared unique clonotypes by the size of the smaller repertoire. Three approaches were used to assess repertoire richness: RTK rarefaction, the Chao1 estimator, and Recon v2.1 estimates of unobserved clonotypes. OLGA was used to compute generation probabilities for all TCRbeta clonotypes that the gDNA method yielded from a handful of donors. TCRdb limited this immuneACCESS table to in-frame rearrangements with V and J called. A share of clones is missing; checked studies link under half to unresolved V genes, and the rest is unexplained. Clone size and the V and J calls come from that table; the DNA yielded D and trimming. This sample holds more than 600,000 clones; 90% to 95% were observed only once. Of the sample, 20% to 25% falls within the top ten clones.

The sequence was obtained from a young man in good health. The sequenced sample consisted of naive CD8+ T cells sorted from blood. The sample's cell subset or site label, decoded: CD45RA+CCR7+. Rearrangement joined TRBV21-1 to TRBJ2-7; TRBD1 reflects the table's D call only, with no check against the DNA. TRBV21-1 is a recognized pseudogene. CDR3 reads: CASSTTWDSSSYEQYF. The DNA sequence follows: TGTGCCAGCAGCACTACATGGGACAGCAGCTCCTACGAGCAGTACTTC.